These T cell receptor beta chains were read from a single sample in a study of shared clonotypes between healthy human individuals. Assay used: immunoSEQ multiplex PCR; TCRdb lists only in-frame clones, some missing. The table has more than 1,200,000 clones, approximately 98.5% seen once. The specimen sequenced was naive CD4+ T cells sorted from blood. The origin of the receptors is a man aged 25-40 years in good health. Both conserved end residues are trimmed from each CDR3.

>TRBJ1-4|TRBV11-2
ASSLGRGGGEKLF
>TRBJ2-5|TRBV13
ASSPPTGFGAQY
>TRBJ2-1|TRBV29-1
SVVQGSGYNEQF
>TRBJ2-3|TRBV18
ASSPFALAGAGVTDTQY
>TRBJ1-3|TRBV25-1
ASSEYSVSGNTIY
>TRBJ2-1|TRBV5-1
ASSLDPPGTSYNEQF
>TRBJ2-5|TRBV7-6
ASSLAVQETQY
>TRBJ1-1|TRBV10-2
ASSESSAGASSFNTEAF
>TRBJ1-4|TRBV4-3
ASSVVPNEKLF
>TRBJ2-7|TRBV28
ASSLPGTGTHEQY
>TRBJ1-1|TRBV5-5
ASSWGVGRGNTEAF
>TRBJ2-5|TRBV7-9
ASTREVSRETQY
>TRBJ2-1|TRBV11-2
ASSVGTSGIKQF
>TRBJ1-1|TRBV5-1
ASSLRSVTEAF
>TRBJ2-7|TRBV5-1
ASSVSTGTSSYEQY
>TRBJ2-1|TRBV27
ASSRQRPRGRDEQF
>TRBJ2-2|TRBV19
ASNNRGGSGELF
>TRBJ2-5|TRBV7-7
ASSLGLAGETQY
>TRBJ1-2|TRBV7-9
ASSFSGSGLRDYGYT
>TRBJ2-3|TRBV5-4
ASSLAGRTSTDTQY
>TRBJ2-2|TRBV4-3
ASSDGQGGTGELF
>TRBJ2-1|TRBV5-1
ASISGTGTYNEQF
>TRBJ2-1|TRBV7-6
ASSLSGTSGILEF
>TRBJ2-7|TRBV28
ASRKPTGRGYEQY
>TRBJ2-1|TRBV10-3
AISEGTRNNEQF
>TRBJ2-2|TRBV7-9
ASSTQGATGELF
>TRBJ2-5|TRBV29-1
SVEGGPETQY
>TRBJ2-7|TRBV5-1
ASSSAATILAGSYEQY
>TRBJ2-1|TRBV7-2
ASSEQISWTTHEQF
>TRBJ2-5|TRBV20-1
SADWETQY
>TRBJ2-1|TRBV28
ASESGGLDEQF
>TRBJ2-7|TRBV19
ASRGSTVQY
>TRBJ1-2|TRBV5-7
ASSLIGRFIYGYT
>TRBJ2-2|TRBV4-3
ASSHGDLNTGELF
>TRBJ2-5|TRBV7-2
ASSSISGIQETQY
>TRBJ2-1|TRBV25-1
ASSEDGTSGSWEQF
>TRBJ1-2|TRBV6-5
ASSYSMGSPNYGYT
>TRBJ2-7|TRBV5-1
ASSLDFSPHSYEQY
>TRBJ2-5|TRBV5-8
ASSFGQTQETQY
>TRBJ1-2|TRBV28
ASSSPGTADQYGYT
>TRBJ2-3|TRBV7-2
ASSMSSGDTQY
>TRBJ2-7|TRBV18
ASSPKLAGGNEQY
>TRBJ2-7|TRBV4-1
ASSHHPKGVYEQY
>TRBJ1-4|TRBV18
ASSPIGLQNEKLF
>TRBJ2-2|TRBV5-4
ASSTGTGDPGELF
>TRBJ2-7|TRBV28
ASRTSGGPYEQY
>TRBJ2-2|TRBV5-4
ATYSTRTATGELF
>TRBJ2-1|TRBV20-1
SWGGEQF
>TRBJ2-7|TRBV5-1
ASSFMSGTTYEQY
>TRBJ2-6|TRBV9
ASSPYSGANVLT
>TRBJ2-3|TRBV18
ASSPSTGPYTQY